The 16 T cell receptor beta chains below were found in one sample sequenced in a study of identical twins. TCRdb redid the calling of the 5' RACE reads with MiXCR, one entry per CDR3 protein. The table includes under 300,000 distinct CDR3 sequences, roughly 7.1% detected once. This sample also appeared in a second study, on T cells expressing NK-cell markers.

The sample taken for sequencing was CD8+ T cells sorted from blood. These receptors were taken from a woman aged 18-29 years in good health.

The rearrangement joins TRBV19 to TRBJ2-1; unclear D gene. The V end lost 2 bases, the J end lost 5 bases, and 13 bases lay between the germline ends. CDR1 and CDR2 from the germline V gene are LNHDA and SQIVND (reference sequence). The CDR3 runs to 15 residues. As DNA, the CDR3 is TGTGCCAGTAGTATAACCTCGCAGACCCACAATGAGCAGTTCTTC. It yields the protein CASSITSQTHNEQFF.

This clonotype was seen at least ten times. The J gene is TRBJ2-2, the V gene TRBV25-1; possibly TRBD2 for D (5 bases). This CDR3 has 13 residues. Germline V gene sequence: CDR1 MGHDK, CDR2 SYGVNS. Trimming shortened V by 2 bases and J by 16 bases, and 17 bases separated the two germline ends. The CDR3 DNA reads TGTGCCAGCAGTGAACTGAGGCTGACTACCTGGTTTTTT. Protein sequence: CASSELRLTTWFF.

V usage is TRBV20-1 and J usage is TRBJ1-1, with D possibly TRBD1 on 6 matching bases. Germline CDR1 DFQATT, CDR2 SNEGSKA (reference sequence). The CDR3 is 11 residues long. Between the trimmed V and J ends, which lost 2 bases and 8 bases, there was a span of 9 bases. Here the CDR3 DNA reads TGCAGTGCTAGAACAACAGGGGAAGCTTTCTTT. Amino acid sequence: CSARTTGEAFF.

This clonotype was counted at least ten times. The chain joins TRBV4-1 to TRBJ2-3; TRBD1 or TRBD2 may be the D gene (5 bases each). Deletions cut 4 bases from V and 8 bases from J, with 13 bases between. The CDR3 spans 13 residues. Germline CDR1 and CDR2: MGHRA and YSYEKL. CDR3 in amino acids: CASSLGDQVTQYF. DNA for the CDR3: TGCGCCAGCAGCCTAGGGGACCAAGTTACGCAGTATTTT.

This clonotype was counted a few times. This chain links TRBV6-2 or TRBV6-3 with TRBJ2-7, with 9 bases that match TRBD1. Unmatched junction bases numbered 4, after V lost 7 bases and J lost 3 bases. Germline assignment: CDR1 MNHEY and CDR2 SVGEGT. This CDR3 region has 13 residues. The CDR3 protein is CASILGQGYEQYF. The CDR3 coding sequence is TGTGCCAGCATACTGGGACAGGGCTACGAGCAGTACTTC.

The chain recombines TRBV20-1 with TRBJ2-7; 7 positions match TRBD2. The CDR3 spans 14 residues. Looked up from germline, CDR1 is DFQATT and CDR2 is SNEGSKA (reference sequence). With V trimmed by 6 bases and J by 1 base, 9 bases remained unmatched. CDR3 in amino acids: CSAPGTMGSYEQYF. For the CDR3, the DNA is TGCAGTGCCCCCGGGACTATGGGTTCCTACGAGCAGTACTTC.

The sample holds a few counts of this clonotype. The chain joins TRBV6-5 to TRBJ1-2; tentative D call: TRBD1 (6 bases). V was shortened by 4 bases and J by 3 bases, with 15 bases between the two germline ends. The germline V gene encodes CDR1 MNHEY and CDR2 SVGAGI. The CDR3 runs to 15 residues. This CDR3 reads CASSSRWTADYGYTF. The CDR3 bases are TGTGCCAGCAGTTCCCGATGGACAGCCGACTATGGCTACACCTTC.

The chain links TRBV13 to TRBJ2-1; 8 bases agree with TRBD2. CDR1 and CDR2 (germline): PRHDT, FYEKMQ (reference sequence). The CDR3 runs to 15 residues. The V segment lost 3 bases and the J segment 4 bases; nucleotides outside the gene matches: 5. In nucleotides, the CDR3 is TGTGCCAGCAGCTTCGCGCGGGGGGTTTACAATGAGCAGTTCTTC. Translation: CASSFARGVYNEQFF.

This clonotype occurred a few times. The rearrangement joins TRBV28 to TRBJ2-7; the match to TRBD1 covers 8 bases. J gave up 1 base and V 4 bases, and 6 bases lay outside the gene matches. Germline V CDR1 and CDR2: MDHEN, SYDVKM. The CDR3 runs to 15 residues. CDR3 protein: CASSSIQGGSYEQYF. The CDR3 bases are TGTGCCAGCAGTTCTATACAGGGGGGTTCCTACGAGCAGTACTTC.

The chain has TRBV29-1 and TRBJ1-1; 7 bases agree with TRBD1. The CDR3 extends over 14 amino acids. V shed 0 bases and J 5 bases; nucleotides not matched to a gene: 6. Germline V lookup: CDR1 SQVTM, CDR2 ANQGSEA. The CDR3 is CSVEDTTGSTEAFF. The CDR3 bases are TGCAGCGTTGAAGACACGACAGGGAGTACTGAAGCTTTCTTT.

This clonotype was found many times. This CDR3 is CSAVGTGAFIYGYTF. CDR3 in DNA: TGCAGTGCCGTCGGGACAGGGGCTTTCATCTATGGCTACACCTTC. The genes are TRBV20-1 and TRBJ1-2; 10 bases fit TRBD1. Losses at the gene ends were 6 bases for V and 4 bases for J; bases not matched to a gene: 11. The germline V gene encodes CDR1 DFQATT and CDR2 SNEGSKA (reference sequence). The CDR3 runs to 15 residues.

The chain recombines TRBV11-1 with TRBJ2-7; weak D call: TRBD1 (6 bases). This CDR3 spans 14 amino acids. CDR1 SGHAT and CDR2 FQDESV come from the germline V gene (reference sequence). Trimming cost V 3 bases and J 2 bases, with 11 bases left between them. CDR3: CASSFGGATYEQYF. For the CDR3, the DNA is TGTGCCAGCAGCTTTGGGGGCGCAACCTACGAGCAGTACTTC.

There are many counts of this clonotype. The chain employs TRBV12-3 or TRBV12-4 and TRBJ1-3, with unresolved D. The CDR3 is 14 residues long. The V end lost 3 bases, the J end lost 8 bases, and 14 bases lay between the germline ends. The CDR3 DNA is TGTGCCAGCAGTTTTCCCGGGCTTCTGGACACCATATATTTT. Amino acids: CASSFPGLLDTIYF.

This clonotype was detected many times. The V call is TRBV6-1, the J call TRBJ2-7; no clear D gene. The germline gives CDR1 MNHNS, CDR2 SASEGT. The V and J ends lost 8 bases and 0 bases respectively, with 17 bases between them. The CDR3 contains 15 residues. The DNA of the CDR3 is TGTGCCAGCTGGACCGGGCCCTTCGACTCCTACGAGCAGTACTTC. It codes for CASWTGPFDSYEQYF.

This clonotype was counted at least ten times. This chain connects TRBV11-3 to TRBJ2-7; no firm D call. This CDR3 region has 13 residues. Between the trimmed V and J ends, which lost 5 bases and 0 bases, there was a span of 8 bases. From germline, CDR1 is SGHNT and CDR2 YENEEA. The CDR3 reads CASSPTPSYEQYF. The CDR3, as DNA: TGTGCCAGCAGCCCGACACCCTCCTACGAGCAGTACTTC. The full variable domain, its missing parts supplied by reference TRBV11-3 and TRBJ2-7, is EAGVVQSPRYKIIEKKQPVAFWCNPISGHNTLYWYLQNLGQGPELLIRYENEEAVDDSQLPKDRFSAERLKGVDSTLKIQPAELGDSAVYLCASSPTPSYEQYFGPGTRLTVT.

The rearrangement joins TRBV20-1 to TRBJ2-3, with unresolved D. The length of the CDR3 is 14 residues. Deletions cut 7 bases from V and 2 bases from J, with 16 bases between. CDR1 and CDR2 (germline): DFQATT, SNEGSKA (reference sequence). The CDR3 loop is CSELGHLDTDTQYF. CDR3 sequence (DNA): TGCAGTGAATTAGGGCACCTTGACACAGATACGCAGTATTTT.